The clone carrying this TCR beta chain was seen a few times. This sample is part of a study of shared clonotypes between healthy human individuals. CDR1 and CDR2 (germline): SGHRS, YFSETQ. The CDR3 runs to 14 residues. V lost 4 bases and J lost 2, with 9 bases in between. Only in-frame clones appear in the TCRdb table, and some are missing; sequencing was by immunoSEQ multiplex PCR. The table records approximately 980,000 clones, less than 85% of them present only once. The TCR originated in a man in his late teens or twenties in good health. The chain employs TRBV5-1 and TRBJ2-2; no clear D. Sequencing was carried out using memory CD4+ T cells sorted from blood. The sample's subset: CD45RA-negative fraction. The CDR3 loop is CASSPKGNTGELFF. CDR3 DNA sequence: TGCGCCAGCAGCCCCAAGGGCAACACCGGGGAGCTGTTTTTT.